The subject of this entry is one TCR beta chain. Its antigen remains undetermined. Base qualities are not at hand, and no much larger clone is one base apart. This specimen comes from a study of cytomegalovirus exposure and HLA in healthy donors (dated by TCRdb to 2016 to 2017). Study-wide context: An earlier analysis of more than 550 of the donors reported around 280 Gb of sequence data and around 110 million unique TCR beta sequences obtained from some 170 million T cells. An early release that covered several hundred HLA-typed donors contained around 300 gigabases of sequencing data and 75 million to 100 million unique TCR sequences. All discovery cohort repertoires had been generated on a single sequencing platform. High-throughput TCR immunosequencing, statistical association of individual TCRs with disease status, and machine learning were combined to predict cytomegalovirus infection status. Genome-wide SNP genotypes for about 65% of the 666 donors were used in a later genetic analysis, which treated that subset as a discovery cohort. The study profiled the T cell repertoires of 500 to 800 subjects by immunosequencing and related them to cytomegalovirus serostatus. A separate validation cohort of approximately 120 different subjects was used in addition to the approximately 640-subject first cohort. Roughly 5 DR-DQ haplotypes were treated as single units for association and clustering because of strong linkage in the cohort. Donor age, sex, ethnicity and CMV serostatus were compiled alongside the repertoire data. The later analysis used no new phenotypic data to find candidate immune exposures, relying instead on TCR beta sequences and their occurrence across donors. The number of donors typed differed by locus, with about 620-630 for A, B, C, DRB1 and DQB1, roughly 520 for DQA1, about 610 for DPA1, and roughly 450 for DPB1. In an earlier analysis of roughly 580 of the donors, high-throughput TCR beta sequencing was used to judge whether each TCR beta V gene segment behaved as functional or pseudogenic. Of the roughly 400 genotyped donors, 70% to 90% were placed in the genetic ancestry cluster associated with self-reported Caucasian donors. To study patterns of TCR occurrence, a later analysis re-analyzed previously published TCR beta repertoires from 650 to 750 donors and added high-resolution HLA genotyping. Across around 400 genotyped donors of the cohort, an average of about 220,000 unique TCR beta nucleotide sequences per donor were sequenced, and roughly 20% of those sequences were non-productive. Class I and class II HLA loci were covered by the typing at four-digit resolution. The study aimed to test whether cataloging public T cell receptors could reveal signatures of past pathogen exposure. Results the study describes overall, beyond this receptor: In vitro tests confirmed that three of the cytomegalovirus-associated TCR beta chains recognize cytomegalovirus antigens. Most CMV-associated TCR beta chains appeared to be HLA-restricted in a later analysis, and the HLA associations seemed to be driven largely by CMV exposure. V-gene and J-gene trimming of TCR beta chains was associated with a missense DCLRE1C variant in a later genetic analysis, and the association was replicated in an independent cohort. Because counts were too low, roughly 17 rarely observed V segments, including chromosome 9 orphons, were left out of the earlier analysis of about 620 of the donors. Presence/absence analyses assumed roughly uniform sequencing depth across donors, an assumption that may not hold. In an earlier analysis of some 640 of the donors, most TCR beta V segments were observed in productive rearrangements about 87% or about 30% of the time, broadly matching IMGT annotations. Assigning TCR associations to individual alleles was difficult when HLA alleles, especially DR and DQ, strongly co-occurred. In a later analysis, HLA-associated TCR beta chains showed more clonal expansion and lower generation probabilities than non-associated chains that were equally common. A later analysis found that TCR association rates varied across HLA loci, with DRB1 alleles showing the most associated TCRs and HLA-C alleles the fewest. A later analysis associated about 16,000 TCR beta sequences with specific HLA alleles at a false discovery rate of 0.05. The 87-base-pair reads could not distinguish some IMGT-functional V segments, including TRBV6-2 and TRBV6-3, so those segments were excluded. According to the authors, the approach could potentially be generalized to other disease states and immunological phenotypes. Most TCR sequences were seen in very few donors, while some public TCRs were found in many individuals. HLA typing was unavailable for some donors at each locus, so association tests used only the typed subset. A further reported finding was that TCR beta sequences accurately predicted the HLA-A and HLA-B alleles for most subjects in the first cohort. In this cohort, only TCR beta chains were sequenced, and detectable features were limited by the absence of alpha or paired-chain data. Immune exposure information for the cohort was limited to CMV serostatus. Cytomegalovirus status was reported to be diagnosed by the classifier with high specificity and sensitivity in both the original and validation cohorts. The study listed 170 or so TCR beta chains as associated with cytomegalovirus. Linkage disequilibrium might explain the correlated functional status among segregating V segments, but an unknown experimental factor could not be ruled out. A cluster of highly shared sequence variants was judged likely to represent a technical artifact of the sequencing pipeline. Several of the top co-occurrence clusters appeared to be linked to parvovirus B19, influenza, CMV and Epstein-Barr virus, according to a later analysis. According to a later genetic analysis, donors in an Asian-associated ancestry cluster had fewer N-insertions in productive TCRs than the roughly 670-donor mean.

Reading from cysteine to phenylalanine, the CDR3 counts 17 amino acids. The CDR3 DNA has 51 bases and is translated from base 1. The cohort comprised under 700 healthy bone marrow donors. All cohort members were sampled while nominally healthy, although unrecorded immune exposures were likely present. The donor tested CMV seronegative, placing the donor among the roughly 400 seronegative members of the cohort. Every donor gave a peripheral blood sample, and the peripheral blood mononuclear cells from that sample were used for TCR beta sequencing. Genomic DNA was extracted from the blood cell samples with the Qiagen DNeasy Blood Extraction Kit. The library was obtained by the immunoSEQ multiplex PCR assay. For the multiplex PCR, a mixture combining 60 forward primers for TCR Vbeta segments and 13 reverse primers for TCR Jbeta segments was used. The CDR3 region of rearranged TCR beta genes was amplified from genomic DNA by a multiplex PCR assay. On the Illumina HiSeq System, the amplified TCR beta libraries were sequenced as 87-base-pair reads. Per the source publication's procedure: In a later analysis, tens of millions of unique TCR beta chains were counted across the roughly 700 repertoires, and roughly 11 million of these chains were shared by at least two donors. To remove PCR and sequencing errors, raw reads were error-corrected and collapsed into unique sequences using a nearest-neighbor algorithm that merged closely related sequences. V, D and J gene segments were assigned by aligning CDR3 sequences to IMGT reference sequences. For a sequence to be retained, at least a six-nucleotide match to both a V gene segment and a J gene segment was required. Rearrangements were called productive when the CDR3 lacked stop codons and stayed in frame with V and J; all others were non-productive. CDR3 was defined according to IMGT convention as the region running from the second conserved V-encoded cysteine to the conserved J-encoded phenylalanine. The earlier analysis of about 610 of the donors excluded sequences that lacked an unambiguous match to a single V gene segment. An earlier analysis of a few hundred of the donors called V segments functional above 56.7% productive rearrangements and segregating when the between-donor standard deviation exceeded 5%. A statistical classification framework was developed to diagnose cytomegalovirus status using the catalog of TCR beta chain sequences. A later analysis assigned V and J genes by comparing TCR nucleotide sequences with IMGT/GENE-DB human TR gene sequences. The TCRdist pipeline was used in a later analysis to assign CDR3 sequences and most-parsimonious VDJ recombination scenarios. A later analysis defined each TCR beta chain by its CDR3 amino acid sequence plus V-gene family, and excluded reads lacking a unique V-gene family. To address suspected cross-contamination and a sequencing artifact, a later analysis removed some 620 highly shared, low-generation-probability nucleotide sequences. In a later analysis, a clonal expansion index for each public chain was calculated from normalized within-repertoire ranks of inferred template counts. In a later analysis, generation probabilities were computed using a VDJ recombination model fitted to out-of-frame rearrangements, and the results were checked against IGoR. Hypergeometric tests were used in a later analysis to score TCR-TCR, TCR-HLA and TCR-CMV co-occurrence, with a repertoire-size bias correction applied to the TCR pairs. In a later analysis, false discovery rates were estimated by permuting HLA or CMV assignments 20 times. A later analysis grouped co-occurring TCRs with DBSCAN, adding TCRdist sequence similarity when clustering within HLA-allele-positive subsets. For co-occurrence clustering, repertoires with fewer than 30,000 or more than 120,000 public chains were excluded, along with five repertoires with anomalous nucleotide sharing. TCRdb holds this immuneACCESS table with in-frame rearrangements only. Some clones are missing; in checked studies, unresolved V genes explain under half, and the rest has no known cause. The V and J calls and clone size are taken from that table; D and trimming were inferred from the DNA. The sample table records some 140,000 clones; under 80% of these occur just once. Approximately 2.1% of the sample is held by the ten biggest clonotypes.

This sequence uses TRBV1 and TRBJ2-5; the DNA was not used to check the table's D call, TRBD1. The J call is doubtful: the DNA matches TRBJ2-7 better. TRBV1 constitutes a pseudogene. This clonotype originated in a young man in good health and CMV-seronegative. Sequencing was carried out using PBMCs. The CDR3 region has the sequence CTSSPRTGRLGDYEQYF. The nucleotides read TGCACCAGCAGCCCCCGGACAGGGAGGTTGGGGGACTACGAGCAGTACTTC.